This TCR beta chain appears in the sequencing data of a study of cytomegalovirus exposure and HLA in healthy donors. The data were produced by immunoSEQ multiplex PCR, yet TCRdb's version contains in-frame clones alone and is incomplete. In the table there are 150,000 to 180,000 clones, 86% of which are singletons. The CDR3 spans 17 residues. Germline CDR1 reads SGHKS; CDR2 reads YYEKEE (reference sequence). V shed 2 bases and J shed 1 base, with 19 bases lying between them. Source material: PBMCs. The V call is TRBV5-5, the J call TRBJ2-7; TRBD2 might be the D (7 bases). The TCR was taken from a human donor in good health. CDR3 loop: CASSFNPTGGLSYEQYF. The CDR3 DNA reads TGTGCCAGCAGCTTTAACCCCACCGGGGGGCTATCCTACGAGCAGTACTTC.